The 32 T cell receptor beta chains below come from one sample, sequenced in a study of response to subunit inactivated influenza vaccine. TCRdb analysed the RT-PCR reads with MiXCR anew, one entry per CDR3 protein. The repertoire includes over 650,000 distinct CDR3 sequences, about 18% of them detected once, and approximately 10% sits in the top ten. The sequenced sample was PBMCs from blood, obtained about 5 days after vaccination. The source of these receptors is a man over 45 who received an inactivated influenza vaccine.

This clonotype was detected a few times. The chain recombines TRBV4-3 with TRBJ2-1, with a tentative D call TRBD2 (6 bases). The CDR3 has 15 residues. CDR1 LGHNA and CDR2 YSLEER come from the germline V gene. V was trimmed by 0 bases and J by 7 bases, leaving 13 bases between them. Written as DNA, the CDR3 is TGCGCCAGCAGCCAAGATTTTGGGACTGAAAATGAGCAGTTCTTC. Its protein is CASSQDFGTENEQFF.

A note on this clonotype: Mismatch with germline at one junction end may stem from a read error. The CDR3 coding sequence is TGCGGCGTTCTGACAGTGACGTCCTACGAGCAGTACTTC. Its translation is CGVLTVTSYEQYF. V is TRBV29-1 and J is TRBJ2-7; D might be TRBD1 (5 bases). CDR1 and CDR2 from the germline V gene are SQVTM and ANQGSEA. The CDR3 runs 13 residues.

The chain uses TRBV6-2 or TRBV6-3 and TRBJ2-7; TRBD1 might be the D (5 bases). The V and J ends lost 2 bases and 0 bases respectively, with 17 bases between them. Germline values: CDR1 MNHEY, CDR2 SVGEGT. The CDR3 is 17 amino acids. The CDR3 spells CASSYLPGHQLSYEQYF. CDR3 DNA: TGTGCCAGCAGTTACCTCCCCGGACACCAGCTCTCCTACGAGCAGTACTTC.

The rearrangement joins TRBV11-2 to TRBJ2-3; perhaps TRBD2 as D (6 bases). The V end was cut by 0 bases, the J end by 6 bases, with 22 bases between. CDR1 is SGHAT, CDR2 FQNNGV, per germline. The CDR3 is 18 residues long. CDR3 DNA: TGTGCCAGCAGCTTAGATGGGGGGTTTGGGGTTCAATCCGATACGCAGTATTTT. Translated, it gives CASSLDGGFGVQSDTQYF.

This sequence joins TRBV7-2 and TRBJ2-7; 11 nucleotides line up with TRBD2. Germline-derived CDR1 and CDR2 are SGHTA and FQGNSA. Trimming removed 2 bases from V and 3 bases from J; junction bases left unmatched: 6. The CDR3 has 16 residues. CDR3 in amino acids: CASSLKGLADYYEQYF. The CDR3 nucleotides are TGTGCCAGCAGCTTAAAGGGACTAGCGGACTACTACGAGCAGTACTTC.

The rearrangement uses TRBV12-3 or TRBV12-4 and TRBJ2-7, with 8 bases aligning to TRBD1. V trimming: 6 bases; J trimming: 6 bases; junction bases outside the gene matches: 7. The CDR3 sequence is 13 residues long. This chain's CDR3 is CASSRTGQGEQYF. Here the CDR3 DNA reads TGTGCCAGCAGCCGGACAGGGCAGGGCGAGCAGTACTTC.

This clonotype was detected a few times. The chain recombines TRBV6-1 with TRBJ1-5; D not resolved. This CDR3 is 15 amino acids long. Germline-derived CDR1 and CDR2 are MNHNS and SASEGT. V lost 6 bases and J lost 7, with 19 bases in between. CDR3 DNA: TGTGCCAGCAGACCCTTTGCCTCCGGTGTACAGCCCCAGCATTTT. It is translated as CASRPFASGVQPQHF.

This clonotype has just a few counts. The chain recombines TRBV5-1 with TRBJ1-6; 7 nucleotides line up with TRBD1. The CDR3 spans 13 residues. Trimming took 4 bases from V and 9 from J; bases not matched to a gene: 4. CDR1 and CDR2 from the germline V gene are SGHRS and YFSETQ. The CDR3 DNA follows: TGCGCCAGCAGCACGGACAGGAGTTCACCCCTCCACTTT. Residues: CASSTDRSSPLHF. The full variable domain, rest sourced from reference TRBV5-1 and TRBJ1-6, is KAGVTQTPRYLIKTRGQQVTLSCSPISGHRSVSWYQQTPGQGLQFLFEYFSETQRNKGNFPGRFSGRQFSNSRSEMNVSTLELGDSALYLCASSTDRSSPLHFGNGTRLTVT.

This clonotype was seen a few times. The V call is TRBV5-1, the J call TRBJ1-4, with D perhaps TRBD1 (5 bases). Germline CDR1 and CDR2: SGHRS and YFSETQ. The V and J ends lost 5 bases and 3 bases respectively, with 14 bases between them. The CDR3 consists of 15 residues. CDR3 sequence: CASRYELRANEKLFF. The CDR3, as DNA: TGCGCCAGCAGATACGAACTCAGGGCTAATGAAAAACTGTTTTTT.

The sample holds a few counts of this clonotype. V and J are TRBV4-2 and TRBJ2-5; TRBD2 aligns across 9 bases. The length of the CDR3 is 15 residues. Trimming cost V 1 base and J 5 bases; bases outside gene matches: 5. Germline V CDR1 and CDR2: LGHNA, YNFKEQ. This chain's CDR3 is CASSQGGRASETQYF. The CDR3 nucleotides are TGTGCCAGCAGCCAAGGCGGGAGGGCTTCGGAGACCCAGTACTTC.

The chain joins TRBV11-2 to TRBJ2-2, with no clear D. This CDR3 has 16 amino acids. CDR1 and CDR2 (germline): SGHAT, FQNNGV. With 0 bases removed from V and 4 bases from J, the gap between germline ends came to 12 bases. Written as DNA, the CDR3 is TGTGCCAGCAGCTTAGACCGGAATAGCCCCACCGGGGAGCTGTTTTTT. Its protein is CASSLDRNSPTGELFF.

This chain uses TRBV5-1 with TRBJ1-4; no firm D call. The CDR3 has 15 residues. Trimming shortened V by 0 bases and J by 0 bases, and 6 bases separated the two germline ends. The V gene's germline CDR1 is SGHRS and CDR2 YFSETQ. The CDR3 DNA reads TGCGCCAGCAGCTTGGGGGCCGCAACTAATGAAAAACTGTTTTTT. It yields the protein CASSLGAATNEKLFF.

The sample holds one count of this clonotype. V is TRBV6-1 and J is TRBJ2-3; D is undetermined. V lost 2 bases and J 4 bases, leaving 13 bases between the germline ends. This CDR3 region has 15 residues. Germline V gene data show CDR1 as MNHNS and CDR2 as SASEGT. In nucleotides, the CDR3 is TGTGCCAGCAGTGAAAACCCATACACCTCAGATACGCAGTATTTT. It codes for CASSENPYTSDTQYF.

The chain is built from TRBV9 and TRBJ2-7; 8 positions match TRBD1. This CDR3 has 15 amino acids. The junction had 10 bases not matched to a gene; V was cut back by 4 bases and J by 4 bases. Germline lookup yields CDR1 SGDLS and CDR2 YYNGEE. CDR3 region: CASSPVGDRRYEQYF. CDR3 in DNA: TGTGCCAGCAGCCCGGTGGGGGACAGGCGGTACGAGCAGTACTTC. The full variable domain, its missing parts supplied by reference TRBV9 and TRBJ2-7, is DSGVTQTPKHLITATGQRVTLRCSPRSGDLSVYWYQQSLDQGLQFLIQYYNGEERAKGNILERFSAQQFPDLHSELNLSSLELGDSALYFCASSPVGDRRYEQYFGPGTRLTVT.

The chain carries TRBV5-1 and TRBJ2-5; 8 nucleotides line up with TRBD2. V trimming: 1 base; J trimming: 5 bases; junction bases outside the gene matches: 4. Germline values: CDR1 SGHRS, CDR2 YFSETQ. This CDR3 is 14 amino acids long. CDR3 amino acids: CASSLNPGGETQYF. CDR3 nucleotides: TGCGCCAGCAGCTTGAATCCGGGAGGGGAGACCCAGTACTTC.

CDR3 sequence (DNA): TGCGCCAGCAGCTTGGATCGGGACACTATCTACAATGAGCAGTTCTTC. Protein sequence: CASSLDRDTIYNEQFF. The chain combines TRBV5-1 with TRBJ2-1; tentatively, D is TRBD1 (6 bases). Germline CDR1 reads SGHRS; CDR2 reads YFSETQ. V was shortened by 0 bases and J by 3 bases, with 13 bases between the two germline ends. The CDR3 extends over 16 amino acids.

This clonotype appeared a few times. CDR3 amino acids: CASSLAAVSGYTF. The DNA of the CDR3 is TGCGCCAGCAGCTTGGCTGCAGTTTCCGGCTACACCTTC. V gene TRBV5-1 combines with J gene TRBJ1-2; D uncertain. The CDR3 is 13 residues long. The germline V gene encodes CDR1 SGHRS and CDR2 YFSETQ. V was clipped by 0 bases and J by 8 bases, with 11 bases between them.

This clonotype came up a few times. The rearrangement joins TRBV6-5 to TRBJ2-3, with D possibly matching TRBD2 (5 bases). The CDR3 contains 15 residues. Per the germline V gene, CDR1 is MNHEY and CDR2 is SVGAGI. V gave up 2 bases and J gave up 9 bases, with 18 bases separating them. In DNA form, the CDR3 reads TGTGCCAGCAGTTACGGAGGAATCTCAATAGACACGCAGTATTTT. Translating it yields CASSYGGISIDTQYF.

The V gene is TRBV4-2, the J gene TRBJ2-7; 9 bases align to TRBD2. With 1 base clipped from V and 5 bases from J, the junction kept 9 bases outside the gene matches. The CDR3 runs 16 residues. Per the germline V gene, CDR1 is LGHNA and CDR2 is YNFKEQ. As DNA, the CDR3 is TGTGCCAGCAGCCAAGTCCCCGGACTAGCGCTACACGAGCAGTACTTC. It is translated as CASSQVPGLALHEQYF.

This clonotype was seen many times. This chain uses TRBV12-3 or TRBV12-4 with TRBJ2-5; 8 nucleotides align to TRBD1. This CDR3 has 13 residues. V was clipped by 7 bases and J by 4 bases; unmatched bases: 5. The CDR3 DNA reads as TGTGCCAGCACTTGGACAGGGTTAGAGACCCAGTACTTC. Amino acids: CASTWTGLETQYF.

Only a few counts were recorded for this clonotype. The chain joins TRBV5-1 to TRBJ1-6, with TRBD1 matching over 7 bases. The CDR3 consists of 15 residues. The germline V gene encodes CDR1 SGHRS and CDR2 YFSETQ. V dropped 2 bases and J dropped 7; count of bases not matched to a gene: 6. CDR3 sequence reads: CASSFNRGENSPLHF. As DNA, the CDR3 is TGCGCCAGCAGCTTTAACAGGGGCGAGAATTCACCCCTCCACTTT.

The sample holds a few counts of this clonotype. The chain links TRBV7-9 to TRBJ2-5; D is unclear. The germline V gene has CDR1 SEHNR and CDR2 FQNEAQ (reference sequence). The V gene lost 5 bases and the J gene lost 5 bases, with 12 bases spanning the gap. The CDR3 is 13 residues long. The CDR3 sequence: CASSKGLLETQYF. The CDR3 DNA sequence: TGTGCCAGCAGCAAGGGCCTTCTGGAGACCCAGTACTTC.

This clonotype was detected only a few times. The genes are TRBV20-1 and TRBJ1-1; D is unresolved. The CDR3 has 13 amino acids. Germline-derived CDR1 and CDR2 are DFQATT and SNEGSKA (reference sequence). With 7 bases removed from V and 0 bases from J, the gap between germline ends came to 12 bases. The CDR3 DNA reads TGCAGTGTCCCGGCCGGGGTGAACACTGAAGCTTTCTTT. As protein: CSVPAGVNTEAFF.

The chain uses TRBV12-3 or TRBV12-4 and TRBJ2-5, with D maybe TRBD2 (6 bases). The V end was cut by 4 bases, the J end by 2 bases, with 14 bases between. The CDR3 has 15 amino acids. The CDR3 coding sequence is TGTGCCAGCAGTTACCTAGCCGGGAGTCAAGAGACCCAGTACTTC. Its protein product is CASSYLAGSQETQYF.

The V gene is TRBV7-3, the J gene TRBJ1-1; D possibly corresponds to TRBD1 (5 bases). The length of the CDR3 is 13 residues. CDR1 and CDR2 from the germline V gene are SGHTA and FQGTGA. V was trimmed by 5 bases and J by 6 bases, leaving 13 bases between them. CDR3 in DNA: TGTGCCAGCAGCCTCCAGGGTAATTCTGAAGCTTTCTTT. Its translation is CASSLQGNSEAFF.

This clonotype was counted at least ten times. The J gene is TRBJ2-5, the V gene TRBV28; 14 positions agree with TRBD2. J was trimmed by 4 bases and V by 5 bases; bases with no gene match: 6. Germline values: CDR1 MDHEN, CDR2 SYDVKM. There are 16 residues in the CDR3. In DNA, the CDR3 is TGTGCCAGCAGTCAGACTAGCGGGGGGGCGGGAGAGACCCAGTACTTC. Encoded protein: CASSQTSGGAGETQYF.

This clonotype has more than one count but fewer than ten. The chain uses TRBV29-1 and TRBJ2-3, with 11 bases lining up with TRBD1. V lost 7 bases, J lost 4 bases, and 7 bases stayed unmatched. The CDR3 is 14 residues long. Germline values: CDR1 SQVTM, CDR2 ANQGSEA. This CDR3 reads CSGTGGGSADTQYF. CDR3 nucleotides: TGCAGCGGGACAGGGGGCGGGAGCGCAGATACGCAGTATTTT.

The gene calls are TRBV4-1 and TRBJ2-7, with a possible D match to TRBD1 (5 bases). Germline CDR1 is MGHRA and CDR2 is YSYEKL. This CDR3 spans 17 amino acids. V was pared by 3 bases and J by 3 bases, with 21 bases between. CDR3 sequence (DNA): TGCGCCAGCAGCCAGCAAGAAATATCAGGGCCCCGCTACGAGCAGTACTTC. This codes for CASSQQEISGPRYEQYF.

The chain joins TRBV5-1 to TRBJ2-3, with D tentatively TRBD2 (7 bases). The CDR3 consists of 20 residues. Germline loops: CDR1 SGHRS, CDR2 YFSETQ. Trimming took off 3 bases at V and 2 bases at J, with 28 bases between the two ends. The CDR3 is CASSWPRGGALSRATDTQYF. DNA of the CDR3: TGCGCCAGCAGCTGGCCCCGTGGGGGGGCGCTCTCTAGGGCCACAGATACGCAGTATTTT. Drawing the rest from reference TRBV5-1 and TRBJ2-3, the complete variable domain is KAGVTQTPRYLIKTRGQQVTLSCSPISGHRSVSWYQQTPGQGLQFLFEYFSETQRNKGNFPGRFSGRQFSNSRSEMNVSTLELGDSALYLCASSWPRGGALSRATDTQYFGPGTRLTVL.

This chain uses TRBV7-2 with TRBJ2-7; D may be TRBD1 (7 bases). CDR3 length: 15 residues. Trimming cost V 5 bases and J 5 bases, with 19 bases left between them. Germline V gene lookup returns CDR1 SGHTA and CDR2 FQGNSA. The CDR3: CASSARDSIVNEQYF. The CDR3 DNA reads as TGTGCCAGCAGCGCGCGGGACAGCATCGTCAACGAGCAGTACTTC.

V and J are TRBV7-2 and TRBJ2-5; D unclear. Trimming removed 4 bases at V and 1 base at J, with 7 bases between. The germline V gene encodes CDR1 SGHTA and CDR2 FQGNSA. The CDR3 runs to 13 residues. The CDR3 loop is CASSSRSQETQYF. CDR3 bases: TGTGCCAGCAGCTCGCGATCCCAAGAGACCCAGTACTTC.

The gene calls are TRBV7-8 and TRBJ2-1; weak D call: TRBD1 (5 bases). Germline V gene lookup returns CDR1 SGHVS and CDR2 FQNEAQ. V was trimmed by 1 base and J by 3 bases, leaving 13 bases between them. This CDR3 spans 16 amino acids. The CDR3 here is CASSLVRSRGYNEQFF. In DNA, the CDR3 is TGTGCCAGCAGCTTAGTTCGATCAAGGGGCTACAATGAGCAGTTCTTC.